One and the same sample provided the 20 T cell receptor beta chains below, sequenced in a study of shared clonotypes between healthy human individuals. TCRdb's copy holds only in-frame clones and misses some; the assay was immunoSEQ multiplex PCR. The sample consists of under 1,100,000 clones, more than 65% of them appearing once. Specimen: memory CD4+ T cells sorted from blood. The subset here: CD45RA-negative fraction. The source is a man younger than 30 in good health.

On this clone: Other DNA sequences within the sample encode an identical CDR3. CDR3: CASSLAGSSTDTQYF. CDR3 DNA sequence: TGCGCCAGCAGCTTGGCCGGTTCTAGCACAGATACGCAGTATTTT. V and J are TRBV5-1 and TRBJ2-3, with D unresolved. Trimming took off 0 bases at V and 0 bases at J, with 8 bases between the two ends. Germline V CDR1 and CDR2: SGHRS, YFSETQ. There are 15 residues in the CDR3. Together with reference TRBV5-1 and TRBJ2-3, the CDR3 gives the full variable domain: KAGVTQTPRYLIKTRGQQVTLSCSPISGHRSVSWYQQTPGQGLQFLFEYFSETQRNKGNFPGRFSGRQFSNSRSEMNVSTLELGDSALYLCASSLAGSSTDTQYFGPGTRLTVL.

This chain's CDR3 is CASSGGQPTQPQHF. The DNA of the CDR3 is TGTGCCAGCAGTGGGGGACAACCGACGCAGCCCCAGCATTTT. V and J are TRBV6-1 and TRBJ1-5; possibly TRBD1 for D (6 bases). The length of the CDR3 is 14 residues. V was cut by 4 bases and J by 7 bases, with 14 bases left in between. Germline assignment: CDR1 MNHNS and CDR2 SASEGT.

V is TRBV7-9 and J is TRBJ2-5; D is uncertain. Trimming shortened V by 5 bases and J by 0 bases, and 7 bases separated the two germline ends. The CDR3 extends over 13 amino acids. Germline CDR1 is SEHNR and CDR2 is FQNEAQ (reference sequence). The CDR3 region is CASSHYNQETQYF. CDR3 sequence (DNA): TGTGCCAGCAGCCACTACAACCAAGAGACCCAGTACTTC.

V is TRBV13 and J is TRBJ2-1; a weak D match, TRBD2 (5 bases). Trimming removed 8 bases at V and 0 bases at J, with 8 bases between. The CDR3 sequence is 13 residues long. Germline V gives CDR1 PRHDT, CDR2 FYEKMQ (reference sequence). CDR3 nucleotides: TGTGCCAGCCGGGGTAGCTCCTACAATGAGCAGTTCTTC. Protein: CASRGSSYNEQFF.

The rearrangement joins TRBV5-6 to TRBJ1-1, with D perhaps TRBD1 (5 bases). Trimming stripped 1 base from V and 1 base from J, with 17 bases between. The CDR3 is 17 residues long. The V gene's germline CDR1 is SGHDT and CDR2 YYEEEE. The CDR3 protein is CASSLLGSRDKNTEAFF. DNA for the CDR3: TGTGCCAGCAGCTTGTTAGGAAGCAGGGATAAGAACACTGAAGCTTTCTTT.

The chain links TRBV30 to TRBJ2-3; D uncertain. The CDR3 runs 14 residues. From germline, CDR1 is GTSNPN and CDR2 SVGIG (reference sequence). CDR3 bases: TGTGCGGCAGGAAAGGGTCTAGTCACAGATACGCAGTATTTT. Residues: CAAGKGLVTDTQYF.

This sequence joins TRBV29-1 and TRBJ2-7, with TRBD2 as a possible D gene (5 bases). Germline CDR1 reads SQVTM; CDR2 reads ANQGSEA. The CDR3 sequence is 15 residues long. The V and J ends lost 5 bases and 0 bases respectively, with 17 bases between them. In DNA form, the CDR3 reads TGCAGCGTTCTAGCTGGGCGGGTAAGCTCCTACGAGCAGTACTTC. Its translation is CSVLAGRVSSYEQYF.

The chain recombines TRBV4-1 with TRBJ2-3; D is ambiguous. Per the germline V gene, CDR1 is MGHRA and CDR2 is YSYEKL. Between the trimmed V and J ends, which lost 0 bases and 5 bases, there was a span of 12 bases. CDR3 size: 15 residues. The CDR3 protein is CASSQEGIAGDTQYF. CDR3 DNA sequence: TGCGCCAGCAGCCAAGAAGGGATAGCAGGAGATACGCAGTATTTT.

Concerning this clone itself: Other DNA variants within this sample encode the same CDR3. V gene TRBV4-2 combines with J gene TRBJ2-1, with 14 bases lining up with TRBD2. V lost 4 bases, J lost 5 bases, and 1 base stayed unmatched. Germline CDR1 is LGHNA and CDR2 is YNFKEQ. The CDR3 totals 15 residues. The CDR3 DNA reads as TGTGCCAGCAGCCTGACTAGCGGGGGGGACAATGAGCAGTTCTTC. As protein: CASSLTSGGDNEQFF.

The V and J genes are TRBV6-6 and TRBJ1-1; maybe TRBD1 (5 bases). The CDR3 length is 15 residues. With 2 bases removed from V and 1 base from J, the gap between germline ends came to 11 bases. The germline gives CDR1 MNHNY, CDR2 SVGAGI (reference sequence). CDR3 amino acids: CASSYPPDKNTEAFF. The CDR3 DNA is TGTGCCAGCAGTTACCCCCCGGACAAGAACACTGAAGCTTTCTTT.

The J gene is TRBJ2-5, the V gene TRBV7-9; D may be TRBD2 (5 bases). CDR1 and CDR2 from the germline V gene are SEHNR and FQNEAQ (reference sequence). The CDR3 spans 13 residues. Between the trimmed V and J ends, which lost 5 bases and 5 bases, there was a span of 12 bases. This chain's CDR3 is CASSRTGAETQYF. DNA of the CDR3: TGTGCCAGCAGCCGGACTGGAGCGGAGACCCAGTACTTC.

The J gene is TRBJ1-2, the V gene TRBV6-5; D is possibly TRBD1 (6 bases). The CDR3 is made up of 13 amino acids. Germline-derived CDR1 and CDR2 are MNHEY and SVGAGI. V was cut by 2 bases and J by 7 bases, with 11 bases left in between. CDR3 amino acids: CASSYRWGAGYTF. In nucleotides, the CDR3 is TGTGCCAGCAGTTACCGGTGGGGGGCTGGCTACACCTTC.

The V call is TRBV7-8, the J call TRBJ2-7; D uncertain. Germline loops: CDR1 SGHVS, CDR2 FQNEAQ. CDR3 length equals 13 residues. Trimming shortened V by 2 bases and J by 3 bases, and 8 bases separated the two germline ends. CDR3 loop: CASSLIGYYEQYF. As DNA, the CDR3 is TGTGCCAGCAGCTTAATAGGGTACTACGAGCAGTACTTC.

The V gene is TRBV9, the J gene TRBJ1-1; D gene ambiguous. The germline V and J ends were trimmed by 4 bases and 1 base, with 23 bases remaining between them. The CDR3 runs 18 residues. Germline CDR1 SGDLS, CDR2 YYNGEE. CDR3 loop: CASSPNYAGNPGNTEAFF. The CDR3 DNA sequence: TGTGCCAGCAGCCCAAACTACGCAGGTAACCCGGGGAACACTGAAGCTTTCTTT. Complete variable domain (other parts from reference TRBV9 and TRBJ1-1): DSGVTQTPKHLITATGQRVTLRCSPRSGDLSVYWYQQSLDQGLQFLIQYYNGEERAKGNILERFSAQQFPDLHSELNLSSLELGDSALYFCASSPNYAGNPGNTEAFFGQGTRLTVV.

The gene calls are TRBV5-1 and TRBJ2-7; 7 positions match TRBD1. The CDR3 loop spans 15 amino acids. Unmatched junction bases numbered 9, after V lost 4 bases and J lost 2 bases. Germline values: CDR1 SGHRS, CDR2 YFSETQ. CDR3 coding DNA: TGCGCCAGCAGCCCCCGACAGGGTGAGGCCTACGAGCAGTACTTC. This encodes CASSPRQGEAYEQYF. The full variable domain, completed using reference TRBV5-1 and TRBJ2-7, is KAGVTQTPRYLIKTRGQQVTLSCSPISGHRSVSWYQQTPGQGLQFLFEYFSETQRNKGNFPGRFSGRQFSNSRSEMNVSTLELGDSALYLCASSPRQGEAYEQYFGPGTRLTVT.

This chain connects TRBV11-2 to TRBJ1-1, with 7 bases lining up with TRBD1. The trim removed 2 bases at V and 10 bases at J, leaving 7 bases unmatched. The CDR3 is 13 amino acids. Germline lookup yields CDR1 SGHAT and CDR2 FQNNGV. CDR3 residues: CASSLLQGFGAFF. The CDR3 region has the DNA TGTGCCAGCAGCTTATTACAGGGGTTTGGAGCTTTCTTT.

The J gene is TRBJ2-1, the V gene TRBV5-4; 8 bases agree with TRBD1. V was clipped by 3 bases and J by 8 bases; unmatched bases: 4. Germline V gene data show CDR1 as SGHNT and CDR2 as YYREEE (reference sequence). This CDR3 comprises 13 residues. The DNA for the CDR3 is TGTGCCAGCAGCTCACAGGGGGTGTATGAGCAGTTCTTC. Residues: CASSSQGVYEQFF.

This clone was detected only once. The chain carries TRBV5-6 and TRBJ2-1, with 8 bases that match TRBD2. V lost 4 bases, J lost 1 base, and 4 bases stayed unmatched. The CDR3 has 15 amino acids. CDR1 and CDR2 from the germline V gene are SGHDT and YYEEEE. Here the CDR3 reads CASSPGTSSYNEQFF. As DNA, the CDR3 is TGTGCCAGCAGCCCCGGGACTAGTTCCTACAATGAGCAGTTCTTC.

The chain combines TRBV5-1 with TRBJ2-3, with D perhaps TRBD1 (6 bases). The germline CDR1 and CDR2 sequences are SGHRS and YFSETQ. CDR3 length: 16 residues. V was clipped by 4 bases and J by 4 bases, with 19 bases between them. This chain's CDR3 is CASSGGLGARPDTQYF. CDR3 nucleotides: TGCGCCAGCAGCGGGGGCTTAGGGGCCCGCCCAGATACGCAGTATTTT.

The chain employs TRBV19 and TRBJ2-7, with 9 positions matching TRBD1. Germline loops: CDR1 LNHDA, CDR2 SQIVND (reference sequence). There are 14 residues in the CDR3. V gave up 4 bases and J gave up 6 bases; unmatched junction bases: 7. The DNA of the CDR3 is TGTGCCAGTAGTACACAGGGGGCAACCGTCGAGCAGTACTTC. Amino acids: CASSTQGATVEQYF.